These 10 T cell receptor beta chains share one sample of origin, sequenced in a study of blood T cell repertoires in COVID-19. The method was immunoSEQ multiplex PCR; TCRdb's version includes in-frame clones alone and lacks a portion of them. The sample holds more than 75,000 clones, under 90% seen once. Source material: peripheral blood. The receptors here all came from a woman in her 70s with acute or convalescent COVID-19.

The V gene is TRBV19, the J gene TRBJ2-1; 9 nucleotides agree with TRBD2. Germline V gives CDR1 LNHDA, CDR2 SQIVND (reference sequence). The CDR3 extends over 15 amino acids. The V segment lost 6 bases and the J segment 4 bases; nucleotides outside the gene matches: 7. CDR3 DNA sequence: TGTGCCAGTAGACCGGGACTAGCTGTGTACAATGAGCAGTTCTTC. Translating it yields CASRPGLAVYNEQFF.

The chain carries TRBV19 and TRBJ1-2, with no clear D. CDR3 length: 15 amino acids. Between the trimmed V and J ends, which lost 4 bases and 4 bases, there was a span of 16 bases. Germline V gene sequence: CDR1 LNHDA, CDR2 SQIVND (reference sequence). The CDR3 DNA follows: TGTGCCAGTAGTACGAGCGGCGGGGATAGCTATGGCTACACCTTC. Its translation is CASSTSGGDSYGYTF.

V and J are TRBV3-1 (or the pseudogene TRBV3-2) and TRBJ2-1; D unresolved. Trimming cost V 0 bases and J 4 bases, with 10 bases left between them. This CDR3 spans 15 amino acids. In germline, CDR1 is LGHDT, CDR2 YNNKEL (reference sequence). The CDR3 protein is CASSQDILPYNEQFF. The CDR3 DNA reads as TGTGCCAGCAGCCAAGATATACTTCCTTACAATGAGCAGTTCTTC.

This chain joins TRBV5-6 and TRBJ2-1; possibly TRBD2 for D (5 bases). This CDR3 has 13 amino acids. The germline gives CDR1 SGHDT, CDR2 YYEEEE. Trimming took off 4 bases at V and 8 bases at J, with 13 bases between the two ends. CDR3 DNA sequence: TGTGCCAGCAGCCCGACGGGATTCGATGAGCAGTTCTTC. Translation gives CASSPTGFDEQFF.

This rearrangement joins TRBV19 to TRBJ2-2, with 10 bases fitting TRBD2. Germline lookup yields CDR1 LNHDA and CDR2 SQIVND (reference sequence). V trimming: 4 bases; J trimming: 5 bases; junction bases outside the gene matches: 10. The CDR3 is 17 residues long. This CDR3 is CASSTSSGGRTTGELFF. For the CDR3, the DNA is TGTGCCAGTAGTACTTCTAGCGGGGGCCGAACTACCGGGGAGCTGTTTTTT.

The chain's CDR3 is CASSLGTVPGMNTEAFF. In DNA, the CDR3 is TGTGCCAGCAGCTTGGGTACTGTTCCAGGAATGAACACTGAAGCTTTCTTT. The V gene is TRBV5-8, the J gene TRBJ1-1; no clear D gene. The CDR3 has 17 amino acids. Looked up from germline, CDR1 is SGHTS and CDR2 is YDEGEE. The V gene lost 0 bases and the J gene lost 0 bases, with 15 bases spanning the gap.

V and J are TRBV7-8 and TRBJ2-7, with 7 bases lining up with TRBD1. The V segment lost 1 base and the J segment 0 bases; nucleotides outside the gene matches: 15. The CDR3 contains 19 residues. Per the germline V gene, CDR1 is SGHVS and CDR2 is FQNEAQ. This chain's CDR3 is CASSLGLNRGYSRSYEQYV. CDR3 nucleotides: TGTGCCAGCAGCTTAGGGCTCAACAGGGGCTATTCCCGCTCCTACGAGCAGTACGTC.

The chain couples TRBV28 to TRBJ1-2, with TRBD1 identical over 9 bases. V shed 4 bases, J shed 8 bases, and the junction held 8 bases outside the gene matches. From germline, CDR1 is MDHEN and CDR2 SYDVKM. The CDR3 has 14 amino acids. This chain's CDR3 is CASSSPTGGSGYTF. The CDR3 region has the DNA TGTGCCAGCAGTTCCCCGACAGGGGGTAGCGGCTACACCTTC.

The genes are TRBV14 and TRBJ2-2, with D unresolved. This CDR3 is built from 13 residues. The germline CDR1 and CDR2 sequences are SGHDN and FVKESK. V shed 5 bases and J shed 6 bases, with 10 bases lying between them. This chain's CDR3 is CASSTQLAGELFF. The CDR3 nucleotides are TGTGCCAGCAGCACACAGCTGGCCGGGGAGCTGTTTTTT. Combining the CDR3 with reference TRBV14 and TRBJ2-2 gives the whole variable domain EAGVTQFPSHSVIEKGQTVTLRCDPISGHDNLYWYRRVMGKEIKFLLHFVKESKQDESGMPNNRFLAERTGGTYSTLKVQPAELEDSGVYFCASSTQLAGELFFGEGSRLTVL.

The CDR3 loop is CSAARQDQAFF. CDR3 in DNA: TGCAGTGCGGCCAGACAGGACCAAGCTTTCTTT. This chain links TRBV20-1 with TRBJ1-1; D is perhaps TRBD1 (6 bases). Per germline, CDR1 DFQATT and CDR2 SNEGSKA (reference sequence). Trimming took 6 bases from V and 9 from J, leaving 14 bases between them. The CDR3 runs 11 residues.